One and the same sample provided the 3 T cell receptor beta chains below, sequenced in a study of blood T cells in healthy people across ages. It was with a sample-barcoded 5' primer and a J-beta primer mix that a second PCR of about 6 to 12 cycles was run. TCRdb re-called the 5' RACE reads through MiXCR, storing one row per CDR3 protein. The repertoire consists of some 1.4 million distinct CDR3 sequences, with around 42% occurring once and the leading ten covering 7.9%. Sequencing input: blood. These receptors originate from a woman aged 18-30 years in good health.

This chain links TRBV20-1 with TRBJ1-2; D may be TRBD1 (6 bases). The CDR3 consists of 14 residues. The germline V gene has CDR1 DFQATT and CDR2 SNEGSKA (reference sequence). The V and J ends lost 5 bases and 4 bases respectively, with 17 bases between them. In nucleotides, the CDR3 is TGCAGTGCTTCAGGGGTGGGGGGCGCCTATGGCTACACCTTC. Its protein is CSASGVGGAYGYTF.

Only a few counts were recorded for this clonotype. The rearrangement uses TRBV6-6 and TRBJ2-1; D ambiguous. The CDR3 loop spans 12 amino acids. Trimming shortened V by 8 bases and J by 8 bases, and 13 bases separated the two germline ends. Looked up from germline, CDR1 is MNHNY and CDR2 is SVGAGI (reference sequence). This chain's CDR3 is CASSYARDEQFF. Here the CDR3 DNA reads TGTGCCAGCTCTTATGCTAGGGATGAGCAGTTCTTC.

The J gene is TRBJ2-3, the V gene TRBV12-3 or TRBV12-4; D gene unclear. This CDR3 comprises 11 residues. V lost 6 bases to trimming and J lost 11 bases, with 12 bases between them. The CDR3 DNA is TGTGCCAGCAGCCTACCTTTCGGGCAGTATTTT. It encodes CASSLPFGQYF.